The entry below describes one TCR beta chain. What this receptor recognizes is not known. Base qualities were left out, and no much larger clone turns up one base away. According to the study, the label for this sample's treatment or condition signals: 10-day PBMC culture with coronavirus spike peptide pools or control peptides (ViraFEST assay). The ViraFEST assay was used in the study, in which antigen-specific T cells were expanded with peptide pools and expanded clonotypes were subsequently identified by TCR sequencing. The positive SARS-CoV-2 PCR tests of the convalescent patients were dated from March to December 2020, before the Alpha, Beta and Delta variants emerged in the United States. Each well held 1.5 million to 2.5 million PBMCs cultured with 10 ug/ml peptide pools in IMDM containing 5% human AB serum and roughly 10 IU/ml IL-2. On days 3 and 7, half of the culture medium was replaced with fresh IL-2-containing medium. After roughly 11 days of culture, CD4+ T cells were isolated by negative selection with the EasySep CD4+ T cell isolation kit. Ficoll-Paque Plus gradient centrifugation was used to isolate PBMCs from whole blood, and the isolated PBMCs were then either used fresh or cryopreserved at -140C. In general, triplicate wells were set up for every culture condition.

Via the germline V gene (reference sequence), CDR1 is DFQATT and CDR2 SNEGSKA. The CDR3 sequence holds 12 residues, the cysteine and phenylalanine included. The kept DNA is CDR3 alone, 36 bases in frame from the first base. The data stem from a study of vaccination and CD4 T cells after COVID-19 (dated by TCRdb to between 2022 and 2023). Looking at the study overall: Convalescent patients had a positive SARS-CoV-2 result on nasal swab PCR, and of these patients, some 10 had mild disease and one had severe disease. The convalescent cohort included six males and four females, with two Hispanic individuals, seven Caucasians, two Asians and one multiracial person. Two doses of either the Pfizer-BioNTech BNT162b2 vaccine (n=8) or the Moderna mRNA-1273 vaccine (n=2) were administered to participants. Post-COVID blood samples from convalescent patients were collected a median of around 100 days after diagnosis, with a range of roughly 35 to 180 days. Post-vaccine blood samples were taken a median of around 70 days after the second vaccine dose, with a range of about 13 to 241 days. Overlapping spike peptide pools from SARS-CoV-2 and from the common cold coronaviruses HCoV-NL63, HCoV-OC43 and HCoV-229E were used as culture stimuli. In control cultures, a CEFX viral epitope pool was used as positive control, an HIV-1 Nef peptide pool was used as negative control, or no peptide was added. The spike-specific CD4+ TCR repertoire was compared before and after mRNA vaccination in over nine COVID-19 convalescent patients and a handful of infection-naive healthy vaccine recipients. The paper as a whole reports these results and caveats: In convalescent patients, a median around 90% of post-vaccine SARS-CoV-2-reactive clones were detected only after vaccination, suggesting vaccine-specific priming. The number of convalescent patients in the study was relatively small, and the study did not examine early timepoints following natural infection. Although the median number of SARS-CoV-2-reactive clonotypes went up from roughly 19 after infection to around 39 after vaccination, the increase was not significant. In convalescent patients, nearly all vaccine-specific clones (304 of 307) were found to be mono-reactive for SARS-CoV-2 spike rather than cross-reactive with common cold coronaviruses.

The library was made by PCR. DNA from cultured CD4+ T cells underwent TCR sequencing with the Oncomine TCR Beta short-read assay at the Johns Hopkins FTIC core. The QIAamp micro DNA kit was used to extract genomic DNA from the cultured CD4+ T cells. Oncomine TCR Beta libraries from cultured CD4+ T cells were pooled with unique dual indexes and sequenced on an Illumina iSeq 100. Per the source publication's procedure: Non-productive sequences were filtered out, and CDR3s that did not start with C, did not end with F or W, or were shorter than 7 amino acids were discarded. Antigen-specific clonotypes were identified with the MANAFEST web application by comparing peptide-stimulated wells with reference and other culture wells. To be called positive, a clone needed an FDR below 0.05, an odds ratio above 5, and a productive frequency above 0.1% in at least two of three replicate wells. Cross-reactive clonotypes were defined as significantly expanded in both SARS-CoV-2 spike wells and at least one common cold coronavirus spike condition. Similarity between CDR3 sequences was evaluated in R version 3.6.1 using Levenshtein distances (stringdist) and unrooted phylogenetic trees (ape). TCRdb trimmed the raw reads at Q25, called clones with MiXCR and kept productive beta chains. Identical CDR3 protein sequences are pooled into one entry, listed with their most common genes and DNA. The V and J calls and clone size are TCRdb's, not the authors'. Recorded for this sample are roughly 26,000 distinct CDR3 sequences; roughly 64% of them occurred a single time. Less than 6% of the sample comes from the top ten.

The TCR comes from a human donor who had recovered from COVID-19. This chain joins TRBV20-1 to TRBJ2-7, with TRBD1 as a weak D call on 5 bases. Material: CD4+ T cells from blood, cultured in vitro. DNA sequence: TGCAAAACAGGACGGGTTGGGGACGAGCAGTACTTC. It is translated as CKTGRVGDEQYF.